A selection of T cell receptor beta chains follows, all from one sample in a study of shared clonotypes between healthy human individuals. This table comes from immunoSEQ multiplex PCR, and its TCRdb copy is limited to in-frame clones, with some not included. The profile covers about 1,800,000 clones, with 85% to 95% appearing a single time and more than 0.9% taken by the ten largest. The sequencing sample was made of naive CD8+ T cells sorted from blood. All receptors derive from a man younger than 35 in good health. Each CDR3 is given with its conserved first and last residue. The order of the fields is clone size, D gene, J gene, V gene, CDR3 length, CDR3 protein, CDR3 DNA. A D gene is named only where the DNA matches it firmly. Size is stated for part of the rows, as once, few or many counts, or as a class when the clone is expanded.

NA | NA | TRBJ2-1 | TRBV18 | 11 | CASSPFFEQFF | TGTGCCAGCTCACCCTTCTTTGAGCAGTTCTTC
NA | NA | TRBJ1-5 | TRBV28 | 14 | CASSWQGGRQPQHF | TGTGCCAGCAGTTGGCAGGGTGGGCGTCAGCCCCAGCATTTT
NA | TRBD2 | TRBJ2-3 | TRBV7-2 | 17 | CASSGETSGRRADTQYF | TGTGCCAGCAGCGGCGAGACTAGCGGGAGGAGGGCAGATACGCAGTATTTT
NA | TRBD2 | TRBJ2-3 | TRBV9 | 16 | CASSAGLAGRGDTQYF | TGTGCCAGCAGCGCAGGACTAGCGGGGAGGGGCGATACGCAGTATTTT
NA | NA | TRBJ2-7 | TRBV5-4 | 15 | CASSLEGYGTYEQYF | TGTGCCAGCAGCCTGGAGGGTTACGGTACCTACGAGCAGTACTTC
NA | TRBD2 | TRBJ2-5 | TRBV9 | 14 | CASSGSGMQETQYF | TGTGCCAGCAGCGGTAGCGGGATGCAAGAGACCCAGTACTTC
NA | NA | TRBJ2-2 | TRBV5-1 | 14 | CASSLWQDTGELFF | TGCGCCAGCAGCCTATGGCAGGACACCGGGGAGCTGTTTTTT
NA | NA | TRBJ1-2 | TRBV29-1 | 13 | CSVESGLNYGYTF | TGCAGCGTTGAATCGGGGCTTAACTATGGCTACACCTTC
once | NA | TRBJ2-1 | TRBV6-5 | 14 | CASSYLAENGEQFF | TGTGCCAGCAGTTACTTAGCGGAAAATGGGGAGCAGTTCTTC
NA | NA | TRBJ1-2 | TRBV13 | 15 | CASSLTGGLGKGYTF | TGTGCCAGCAGCTTGACAGGCGGCCTGGGGAAGGGCTACACCTTC
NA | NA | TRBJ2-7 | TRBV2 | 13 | CASRASENYEQYF | TGTGCCAGCAGGGCTAGCGAGAACTACGAGCAGTACTTC
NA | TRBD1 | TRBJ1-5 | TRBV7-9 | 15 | CASSSTGLAGQPQHF | TGTGCCAGCAGCTCGACAGGGTTAGCAGGACAGCCCCAGCATTTT
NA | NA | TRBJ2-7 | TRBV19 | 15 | CASSISGTRDEEQYF | TGTGCCAGTAGTATTAGTGGGACAAGGGACGAGGAGCAGTACTTC
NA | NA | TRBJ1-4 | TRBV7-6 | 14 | CASSRGSANEKLFF | TGTGCCAGCAGCCGGGGTTCGGCTAATGAAAAACTGTTTTTT
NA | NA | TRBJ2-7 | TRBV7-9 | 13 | CASIQPGGYEQYF | TGTGCCAGCATCCAACCGGGCGGGTACGAGCAGTACTTC